These 5 T cell receptor beta chains originate from one sample sequenced in a study of shared clonotypes between healthy human individuals. The method was immunoSEQ multiplex PCR; TCRdb's version includes in-frame clones alone and lacks a portion of them. The data hold 2 million to 2.5 million clones, with about 95% observed a single time. Only CD45RO-negative cells positively selected for CCR7 counted as naive CD8 cells, so terminally differentiated effector memory CD45RA+ cells were excluded. Sequenced input: naive CD8+ T cells sorted from blood. These receptors came from a man aged 18 to 29 in good health.

The chain joins TRBV2 to TRBJ2-7, with D hard to call. Germline-derived CDR1 and CDR2 are SNHLY and FYNNEI. V lost 3 bases to trimming and J lost 2 bases, with 8 bases between them. CDR3 length: 13 amino acids. The CDR3 nucleotides are TGTGCCAGCAGTGAGGCCAGTACCTACGAGCAGTACTTC. This gives the protein CASSEASTYEQYF.

This chain links TRBV6-5 with TRBJ1-4, with 9 bases fitting TRBD1. Trimming cost V 4 bases and J 8 bases; bases outside gene matches: 8. The CDR3 is made up of 15 amino acids. From germline, CDR1 is MNHEY and CDR2 SVGAGI. This chain's CDR3 is CASSSWTGAGEKLFF. The CDR3 DNA is TGTGCCAGCAGTTCCTGGACAGGGGCGGGAGAAAAACTGTTTTTT.

The chain couples TRBV5-6 to TRBJ2-5; 7 bases fit TRBD2. Per germline, CDR1 SGHDT and CDR2 YYEEEE. This CDR3 spans 16 amino acids. Trimming removed 0 bases from V and 5 bases from J; junction bases left unmatched: 10. The CDR3 DNA is TGTGCCAGCAGCTTGGGACTAGCTATGTCTCGGGAGACCCAGTACTTC. Amino acid sequence: CASSLGLAMSRETQYF.

The chain has TRBV10-1 and TRBJ2-7; D is possibly TRBD2 (5 bases). CDR1 and CDR2 from the germline V gene are WNHNN and SYGVQD (reference sequence). V lost 5 bases to trimming and J lost 8 bases, with 13 bases between them. The CDR3 spans 12 residues. The CDR3 sequence is CASSLEGGQQYF. CDR3 nucleotides: TGCGCCAGCAGTCTCGAGGGTGGGCAGCAGTACTTC.

On this clone itself: Other DNA sequences within the sample encode an identical CDR3. The rearrangement uses TRBV4-1 and TRBJ2-7; weak D call: TRBD2 (5 bases). The length of the CDR3 is 12 residues. Germline V CDR1 and CDR2: MGHRA, YSYEKL. V was clipped by 1 base and J by 6 bases, with 7 bases between them. As DNA, the CDR3 is TGCGCCAGCAGCCAAGGAGGGTCCGAGCAGTACTTC. Encoded protein: CASSQGGSEQYF.